The source of this T cell receptor beta chain is a study of identical twins. TCRdb reprocessed the 5' RACE reads via MiXCR and lists one record per CDR3 protein. Of some 500,000 distinct CDR3 sequences in the sample, around 20% were seen once. This clonotype was detected a few times. Its antigen remains unidentified. General study results and limits: Memory repertoires showed no such pattern, whereas abundant cord blood beta clonotypes carried fewer insertions.

These same data were also listed under a study on T cells expressing NK-cell markers. Turning to that study: With respect to HCMV, most of the eight sequenced donors were seropositive, and one was seronegative. Also leading the CD3+CD56-NKG2C+ fraction in a handful of donors were these clonotypes.

This clonotype was obtained from a woman aged 18 to 35 in good health. The sequencing input was CD4+ T cells sorted from blood.

The CDR3 sequence is CASSLRDSWNTEAFF. In nucleotides, the CDR3 is TGTGCCAGCAGCCTTCGGGACAGCTGGAACACTGAAGCTTTCTTT. The chain carries TRBV13 and TRBJ1-1; 7 positions match TRBD1. Germline CDR1 is PRHDT and CDR2 is FYEKMQ (reference sequence). CDR3 length equals 15 residues. The V segment lost 5 bases and the J segment 1 base; nucleotides outside the gene matches: 7.